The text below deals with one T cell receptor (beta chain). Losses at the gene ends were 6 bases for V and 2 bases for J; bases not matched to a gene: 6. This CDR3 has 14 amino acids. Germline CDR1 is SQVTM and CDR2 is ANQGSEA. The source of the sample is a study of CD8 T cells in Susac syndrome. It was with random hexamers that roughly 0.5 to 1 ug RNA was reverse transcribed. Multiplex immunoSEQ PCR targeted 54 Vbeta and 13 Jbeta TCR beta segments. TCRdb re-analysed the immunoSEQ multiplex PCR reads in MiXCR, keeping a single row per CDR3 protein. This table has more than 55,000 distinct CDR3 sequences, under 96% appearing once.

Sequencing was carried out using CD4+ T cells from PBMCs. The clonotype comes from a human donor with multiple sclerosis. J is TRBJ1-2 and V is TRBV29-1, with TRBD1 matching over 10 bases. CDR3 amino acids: CSVEPGQGNYGYTF. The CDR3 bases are TGCAGCGTAGAACCGGGACAGGGGAACTATGGCTACACCTTC. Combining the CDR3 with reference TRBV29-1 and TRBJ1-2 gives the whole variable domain SAVISQKPSRDICQRGTSLTIQCQVDSQVTMMFWYRQQPGQSLTLIATANQGSEATYESGFVIDKFPISRPNLTFSTLTVSNMSPEDSSIYLCSVEPGQGNYGYTFGSGTRLTVV.